The entry below describes one TCR beta chain. Its antigen remains unknown. Each CDR3 protein is one row after TCRdb ran MiXCR on the 5' RACE reads. The sample shows 1.5 million or so distinct CDR3 sequences, under 35% of them seen only once. This entry is derived from a study of identical twins. Study-wide results and limits: Out-of-frame alpha sequences common to twins were enriched for low generation probability.

This CDR3 contains 15 residues. CDR1 and CDR2 (germline): ENHRY, SYGVKD. V was clipped by 3 bases and J by 1 base, with 11 bases between them. The V call is TRBV10-3, the J call TRBJ2-3, with D uncertain. The sample was cord blood. The TCR sequence derives from a newborn girl in good health. The chain's CDR3 is CAISDGRIGTDTQYF. CDR3 sequence (DNA): TGTGCCATCAGTGACGGTAGGATTGGCACAGATACGCAGTATTTT.